The rows below give T cell receptor beta chains drawn from one sample of a study of a mutant IDH1 vaccine in newly diagnosed glioma. The data were produced by immunoSEQ multiplex PCR, yet TCRdb's version contains in-frame clones alone and is incomplete. The repertoire consists of roughly 72,000 clones, with roughly nine tenths occurring once and the leading ten covering under 0.6%. These TCRs are of unknown antigen specificity. This material consisted of PBMCs, taken from a glioma patient whose treatment included an IDH1 peptide vaccine. The receptors were gathered from a woman in her 50s with glioma. CDR3s include the opening cysteine and the closing phenylalanine or tryptophan. Each record gives: V gene, clone size, D gene, J gene, CDR3 protein, CDR3 DNA. The D gene is left open where the match is weak. A row's size may be missing; if present it is once, few, many or a size class.

TRBV29-1	.	.	TRBJ2-1	CSVGTVVYNEQFF	TGCAGCGTTGGGACAGTTGTGTACAATGAGCAGTTCTTC
TRBV19	.	TRBD2	TRBJ2-7	CASSTVGLAGGPVEQYF	TGTGCCAGTAGTACCGTGGGGCTAGCGGGAGGGCCGGTCGAGCAGTACTTC
TRBV7-3	.	TRBD2	TRBJ2-5	CASSLTGLPQETQYF	TGTGCCAGCAGCTTAACGGGACTACCTCAAGAGACCCAGTACTTC
TRBV7-8	.	.	TRBJ2-1	CASSLIGNPSRVNEQFF	TGTGCCAGCAGCTTAATTGGAAATCCCAGTAGAGTCAATGAGCAGTTCTTC
TRBV5-4	.	.	TRBJ1-1	CASSLAGYTEAFF	TGTGCCAGCAGCTTGGCTGGGTACACTGAAGCTTTCTTT
TRBV7-9	.	TRBD1	TRBJ2-7	CASSPIPGQGTYEQYF	TGTGCCAGCAGCCCCATACCGGGACAGGGGACCTACGAGCAGTACTTC
TRBV6-5	.	.	TRBJ2-5	CASSYSGVETQYF	TGTGCCAGCAGTTACTCTGGGGTGGAGACCCAGTACTTC
TRBV5-6	.	TRBD1	TRBJ2-7	CASSPTGAYEQYF	TGTGCCAGCAGCCCTACAGGGGCCTACGAGCAGTACTTC
TRBV30	few	.	TRBJ1-3	CAWSGLFGISGNTIYF	TGTGCCTGGAGTGGCCTCTTTGGTATCTCTGGAAACACCATATATTTT
TRBV7-6	.	.	TRBJ1-5	CASSSGPLNQPQHF	TGTGCCAGCAGCTCGGGACCGTTGAATCAGCCCCAGCATTTT
TRBV6-5	.	.	TRBJ1-5	CASSVEEGFAQHF	TGTGCCAGCAGTGTTGAGGAGGGCTTCGCCCAGCATTTT
TRBV11-3	.	.	TRBJ2-1	CASSLIGTGEQFF	TGTGCCAGCAGCTTAATAGGGACCGGTGAGCAGTTCTTC
TRBV7-9	.	TRBD1	TRBJ1-5	CASSKQGADQPQHF	TGTGCCAGCAGCAAACAGGGGGCAGATCAGCCCCAGCATTTT
TRBV4-1	.	.	TRBJ1-5	CASSQGLRQAGQPQHF	TGCGCCAGCAGCCAAGGCCTTAGACAGGCAGGGCAGCCCCAGCATTTT
TRBV19	.	TRBD2	TRBJ2-2	CASGGGLALLGDTGELFF	TGTGCCAGTGGGGGAGGACTAGCGCTCCTCGGGGACACCGGGGAGCTGTTTTTT
TRBV19	.	TRBD1	TRBJ1-1	CASRKNGQGGTEAFF	TGTGCCAGTAGAAAAAACGGACAGGGAGGCACTGAAGCTTTCTTT
TRBV5-1	.	.	TRBJ1-1	CASSLYPGETEAFF	TGCGCCAGCAGCTTGTATCCAGGGGAAACTGAAGCTTTCTTT
TRBV28	.	.	TRBJ2-3	CASSITGGGLSDTQYF	TGTGCCAGCAGTATAACAGGGGGGGGTTTGTCAGATACGCAGTATTTT
TRBV29-1	.	.	TRBJ2-1	CSVPRGSSSYNEQFF	TGCAGCGTTCCTCGGGGGAGTAGCTCCTACAATGAGCAGTTCTTC
TRBV27	.	TRBD1	TRBJ1-4	CASGPRGQGDEKLFF	TGTGCCAGCGGCCCCAGGGGACAGGGAGATGAAAAACTGTTTTTT
TRBV5-6	.	TRBD2	TRBJ2-7	CASSLGGTSGYKQYF	TGTGCCAGCAGCTTGGGAGGGACTAGCGGTTACAAGCAGTACTTC
TRBV5-4	.	.	TRBJ2-1	CASTSGGTQTYNEQFF	TGTGCCAGCACCTCCGGGGGCACACAAACTTACAATGAGCAGTTCTTC
TRBV10-3	.	TRBD1	TRBJ2-2	CAISGQGRTGELFF	TGTGCCATCTCCGGACAGGGACGGACCGGGGAGCTGTTTTTT
TRBV19	.	TRBD2	TRBJ2-1	CASSSLSGIRYNEQFF	TGTGCCAGTAGTTCCCTTAGCGGGATCAGATACAATGAGCAGTTCTTC
TRBV6-5	.	TRBD2	TRBJ2-5	CASSTGLAGGETQYF	TGTGCCAGCAGTACTGGACTAGCGGGAGGAGAGACCCAGTACTTC
TRBV30	.	TRBD2	TRBJ2-1	CAWNGAGLSYNEQFF	TGTGCCTGGAACGGAGCGGGACTATCCTACAATGAGCAGTTCTTC
TRBV5-1	.	TRBD1	TRBJ1-2	CASSSGQNNYGYTF	TGCGCCAGCAGCTCGGGACAGAATAACTATGGCTACACCTTC
TRBV27	.	TRBD1	TRBJ1-2	CASSFSTGMEGYTF	TGTGCCAGCAGTTTCTCGACAGGGATGGAAGGCTACACCTTC
TRBV9	.	TRBD1	TRBJ2-1	CASSIRQGQYNEQFF	TGTGCCAGCAGCATTAGACAGGGCCAATACAATGAGCAGTTCTTC
TRBV30	.	.	TRBJ1-2	CAWSPPRDYGYTF	TGTGCCTGGAGTCCCCCGCGCGACTATGGCTACACCTTC
TRBV29-1	.	.	TRBJ2-7	CSVVLSLTYEQYF	TGCAGCGTTGTTTTAAGTTTAACCTACGAGCAGTACTTC
TRBV10-3	.	.	TRBJ1-1	CAISEWGSTEAFF	TGTGCCATCAGTGAGTGGGGGTCAACTGAAGCTTTCTTT
TRBV6-1	.	.	TRBJ2-7	CASSEGTTYEQYF	TGTGCCAGCAGTGAAGGGACAACCTACGAGCAGTACTTC
TRBV14	.	.	TRBJ1-1	CASSHPASPEAFF	TGTGCCAGCAGCCACCCGGCGTCCCCTGAAGCTTTCTTT
TRBV19	once	TRBD2	TRBJ2-1	CASKIAGESYNEQFF	TGTGCCAGTAAGATAGCGGGAGAGTCCTACAATGAGCAGTTCTTC
TRBV6-5	.	.	TRBJ2-7	CASSYGAASYEQYF	TGTGCCAGCAGTTATGGGGCGGCCTCCTACGAGCAGTACTTC
TRBV7-2	.	TRBD2	TRBJ2-3	CASSRLAGSETTQYF	TGTGCCAGCAGCCGACTAGCGGGGTCGGAGACTACGCAGTATTTT
TRBV7-2	once	.	TRBJ2-5	CASSQAEETQYF	TGTGCCAGCAGTCAAGCGGAAGAGACCCAGTACTTC
TRBV28	.	.	TRBJ1-2	CASTRVQGVSRGYTF	TGTGCCAGCACCAGAGTACAGGGCGTAAGTCGTGGCTACACCTTC
TRBV7-9	.	.	TRBJ2-3	CALRGDTQYF	TGTGCCCTGAGGGGGGATACGCAGTATTTT
TRBV7-3	once	TRBD2	TRBJ2-7	CASSLGLAGGLEQYF	TGTGCCAGCAGCTTAGGGCTAGCGGGAGGACTCGAGCAGTACTTC
TRBV7-9	.	TRBD2	TRBJ2-1	CASSLIRFGRNEQFF	TGTGCCAGCAGCTTGATACGGTTCGGGAGGAATGAGCAGTTCTTC
TRBV5-1	.	.	TRBJ2-6	CASSLGRSGANVLTF	TGCGCCAGCAGCTTGGGCCGCTCCGGGGCCAACGTCCTGACTTTC
TRBV27	.	TRBD2	TRBJ2-1	CASSLAGGYSEQFF	TGTGCCAGCAGTTTGGCGGGAGGGTACAGTGAGCAGTTCTTC
TRBV5-1	few	TRBD2	TRBJ2-1	CASSLGGRAQNEQFF	TGCGCCAGCAGCTTGGGCGGGAGGGCCCAAAATGAGCAGTTCTTC
TRBV6-1	.	TRBD2	TRBJ2-7	CASRAGTSGSYEQYF	TGTGCCAGCAGGGCCGGGACTAGCGGCTCCTACGAGCAGTACTTC
TRBV29-1	.	TRBD1	TRBJ2-1	CSVEGGTGSANEQFF	TGCAGCGTTGAAGGCGGGACAGGGTCCGCCAATGAGCAGTTCTTC
TRBV28	once	.	TRBJ2-7	CASSSGHRETYEQYF	TGTGCCAGCAGTTCGGGGCACAGGGAGACCTACGAGCAGTACTTC
TRBV7-9	.	TRBD1	TRBJ1-1	CASSSQGQPNTEAFF	TGTGCCAGCAGCTCCCAGGGACAGCCAAACACTGAAGCTTTCTTT
TRBV28	.	.	TRBJ1-2	CASSEANYGYTF	TGTGCCAGCAGTGAGGCTAACTATGGCTACACCTTC
TRBV9	.	.	TRBJ2-1	CASSVEVGGAYNEQFF	TGTGCCAGCAGCGTAGAGGTAGGGGGAGCCTACAATGAGCAGTTCTTC
TRBV5-4	.	.	TRBJ2-5	CASSFGGQAQETQYF	TGTGCCAGCAGCTTCGGGGGGCAGGCCCAAGAGACCCAGTACTTC
TRBV18	once	TRBD2	TRBJ2-3	CASSLAGVLTDTQYF	TGTGCCAGCTCACTAGCGGGAGTGTTGACAGATACGCAGTATTTT
TRBV28	.	TRBD1	TRBJ2-7	CASSPPGQGSHEQYF	TGTGCCAGCAGTCCTCCGGGACAGGGTTCTCACGAGCAGTACTTC